This T cell receptor beta chain was sequenced during a study of blood T cell repertoires in COVID-19. Looked up from germline, CDR1 is SNHLY and CDR2 is FYNNEI. The CDR3 spans 12 residues. V lost 3 bases to trimming and J lost 6 bases, with 8 bases between them. Generated by immunoSEQ multiplex PCR, the TCRdb table keeps only in-frame clones and is missing some. The sample has around 370,000 clones, 85% to 90% seen once. What was sequenced was peripheral blood. The chain couples TRBV2 to TRBJ1-2, with a weak D call TRBD1 (6 bases). The origin of this receptor is a woman aged 70 to 79 with COVID-19, enrolled during active disease. DNA for the CDR3: TGTGCCAGCAGTGAGTACAGGGATGGCTACACCTTC. Protein product: CASSEYRDGYTF.